This T cell receptor (beta chain) was documented in a study of blood T cell repertoires in COVID-19. Study in general: PBMCs, B-cell-depleted T cells, or T cells were the source of the cDNA or gDNA that made up the material.

This clone was detected only once. Germline V gene data show CDR1 as SGHRS and CDR2 as YFSETQ. V lost 3 bases and J 2 bases, leaving 12 bases between the germline ends. The CDR3 extends over 14 amino acids. One Seattle source followed patients from active infection through their disease course. Produced via immunoSEQ multiplex PCR; TCRdb's table is partial and in-frame only. The sample carries some 180,000 clones, roughly 79% recorded once. The chain has TRBV5-1 and TRBJ2-7; D gene uncertain. Sequencing was performed on peripheral blood. This TCR was sampled from a woman in her 40s with COVID-19, enrolled during active disease. This CDR3 reads CASSSAGPAYEQYF. CDR3 nucleotides: TGCGCCAGCAGCTCCGCTGGGCCCGCCTACGAGCAGTACTTC.